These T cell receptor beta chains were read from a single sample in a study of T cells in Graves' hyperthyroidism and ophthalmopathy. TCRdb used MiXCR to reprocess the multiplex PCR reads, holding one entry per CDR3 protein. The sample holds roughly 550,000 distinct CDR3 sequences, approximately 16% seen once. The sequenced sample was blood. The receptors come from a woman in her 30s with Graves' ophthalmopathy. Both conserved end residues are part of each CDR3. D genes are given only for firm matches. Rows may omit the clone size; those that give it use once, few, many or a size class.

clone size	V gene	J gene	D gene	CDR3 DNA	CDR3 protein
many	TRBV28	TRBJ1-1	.	TGTGCCAGCAGGGGGGGAGAGGGGACGAGGACTGAAGCTTTCTTT	CASRGGEGTRTEAFF
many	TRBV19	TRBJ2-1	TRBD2	TGTGCCAGTAGACTAGCGGGAGAGGGAACCCATGAGCAGTTCTTC	CASRLAGEGTHEQFF
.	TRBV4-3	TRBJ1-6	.	TGCGCCAGCAGCCAACGGACAGCCTCCTATAATTCACCCCTCCACTTT	CASSQRTASYNSPLHF
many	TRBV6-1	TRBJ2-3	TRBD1	TGTGCCAGCAGAACAGGGGTTGATACGCAGTATTTT	CASRTGVDTQYF
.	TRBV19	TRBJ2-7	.	TGTGCCAGTAGTATGGGCCCGGAGGGAGAGCAGTACTTC	CASSMGPEGEQYF
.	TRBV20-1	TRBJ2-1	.	TGCAGTGCCATTGGTGATCGGGATCACGATGAGCAGTTCTTC	CSAIGDRDHDEQFF
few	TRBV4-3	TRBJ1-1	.	TGCGCCAGTACCCGGACTGAGAACACTGAAGCTTTCTTT	CASTRTENTEAFF
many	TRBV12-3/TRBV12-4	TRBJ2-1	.	TGTGCCAGCAGTTTAGTGAGGGGCTGGGTACCGGACAGCTCCTACAATGAGCAGTTCTTC	CASSLVRGWVPDSSYNEQFF
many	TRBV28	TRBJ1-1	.	TGTGCCAGCAGTTTATGGGGCGGGACTGAAGCTTTCTTT	CASSLWGGTEAFF
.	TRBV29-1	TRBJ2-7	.	TGCAGCGGCGGGTGGAACTACGAGCAGTACTTC	CSGGWNYEQYF
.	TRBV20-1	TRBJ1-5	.	TGCAGCGCTGTAGGGGCGAGCAATCAGCCCCAGCATTTT	CSAVGASNQPQHF
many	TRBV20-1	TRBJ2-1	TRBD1	TGCAGTGCTAGAGATTCGGACAGGGTCAATGAGCAGTTCTTC	CSARDSDRVNEQFF
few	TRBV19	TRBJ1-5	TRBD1	TGTGCCAGTAGTATGGTCAGGGGGATTAATCAGCCCCAGCATTTT	CASSMVRGINQPQHF
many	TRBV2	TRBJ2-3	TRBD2	TGTGCCAGCAGTGAGGACATCACTAGCGGGGGTAGCACAGATACGCAGTATTTT	CASSEDITSGGSTDTQYF
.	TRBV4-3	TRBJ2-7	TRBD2	TGCGCCAGCAGCCAAGATCCCAGCGGGAGTTCCTACGAGCAGTACTTC	CASSQDPSGSSYEQYF
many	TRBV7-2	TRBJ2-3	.	TGTGCCAGCAGCTTAGGCCATACCACAGATACGCAGTATTTT	CASSLGHTTDTQYF
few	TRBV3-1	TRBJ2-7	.	TGTGCCAGCAGCCAAGATCGACTACTAGGCTACGAGCAGTACTTC	CASSQDRLLGYEQYF
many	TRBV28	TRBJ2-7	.	TGTGCCAGCAGCGCGCCGGCGGACTACGAGCAGTACTTC	CASSAPADYEQYF
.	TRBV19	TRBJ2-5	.	TGTGCCAGTAAGTTCCGGGGAGAGGAGACCCAGTACTTC	CASKFRGEETQYF
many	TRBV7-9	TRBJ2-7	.	TGTGCCAGCAGCTTAGGCGGGCCGTCCTACGAGCAGTACTTC	CASSLGGPSYEQYF
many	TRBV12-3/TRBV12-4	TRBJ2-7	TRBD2	TGTGCCAGCAGTCTCTCTAGCGGGAGTTACGAGCAGTACTTC	CASSLSSGSYEQYF
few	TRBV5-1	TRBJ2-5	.	TGCGCCAGCAGCCTTGGAATGGACGAGACCCAGTACTTC	CASSLGMDETQYF
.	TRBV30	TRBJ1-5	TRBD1	TGTGCCTGGAGTGCTGGACAGGGCAGTCAGCCCCAGCATTTT	CAWSAGQGSQPQHF
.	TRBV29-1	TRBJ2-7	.	TGCAGCGTTCAGTCTAGCTCCTACGAGCAGTACTTC	CSVQSSSYEQYF
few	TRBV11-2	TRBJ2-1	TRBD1	TGTGCCAGCAGCCCGGGGGCAGGGGGCAACAATGAGCAGTTCTTC	CASSPGAGGNNEQFF
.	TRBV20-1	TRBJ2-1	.	TGCAGCGGACTATACAATGAGCAGTTCTTC	CSGLYNEQFF
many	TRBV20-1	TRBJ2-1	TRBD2	TGCAGTGCTAGCTGGACTAGAACGGGTGAGCAGTTCTTC	CSASWTRTGEQFF
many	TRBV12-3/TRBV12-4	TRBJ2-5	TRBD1	TGTGCCAGCAGGCCGACAGGGGAAGGAGAGACCCAGTACTTC	CASRPTGEGETQYF